This TCR beta chain was observed in a study of post-analysis software for immune sequencing data. Study-level results: Strong same-batch co-clustering of samples appeared with F measure clustering. Comparison of patients with controls showed 5 or 6 TRBV segments more frequent in patients, TRBV5-6, TRBV5-1 and TRBV20-1 among them.

This clonotype was recorded a few times. Its antigen is unidentified. Unique molecular identifiers were present in the TCR beta cDNA libraries. In TCRdb, the PCR reads were re-called with MiXCR into one record per CDR3 protein. Of 350,000 to 500,000 distinct CDR3 sequences in the sample, 39% were seen once. V lost 5 bases and J lost 2; bases outside the gene matches: 6. This CDR3 has 15 residues. Germline V gene sequence: CDR1 SGHVS, CDR2 FQNEAQ. Sequencing was performed on blood. This chain connects TRBV7-8 to TRBJ2-7; TRBD2 matches at 10 bases. This clonotype originated in a girl aged 2 to 10 with multiple sclerosis. This chain's CDR3 is CASSKLAGSTYEQYF. In DNA form, the CDR3 reads TGTGCCAGCAGCAAACTAGCGGGATCGACCTACGAGCAGTACTTC. Full variable domain (outside the CDR3, taken from reference TRBV7-8 and TRBJ2-7): GAGVSQSPRYKVAKRGQDVALRCDPISGHVSLFWYQQALGQGPEFLTYFQNEAQLDKSGLPSDRFFAERPEGSVSTLKIQRTQQEDSAVYLCASSKLAGSTYEQYFGPGTRLTVT.